This record looks at one T cell receptor beta chain sequence and its context. Distinct nucleotide sequences in the sample also encode this CDR3. Only in-frame clones appear in the TCRdb table, and some are missing; sequencing was by immunoSEQ multiplex PCR. The sample contains about 250,000 clones, about 87% of which appear only once. This CDR3 has 13 residues. V lost 2 bases and J lost 5, with 7 bases in between. This sample is part of a study of blood T cell repertoires in COVID-19. V is TRBV12-3 or TRBV12-4 and J is TRBJ1-5; the D is unclear. Sequenced sample: PBMCs or T cells enriched from blood (not recorded which). The receptor comes from a woman aged 50 to 60 who had recovered from COVID-19. CDR3 in amino acids: CASSLSQDQPQHF. In nucleotides, the CDR3 is TGTGCCAGCAGTTTAAGCCAAGATCAGCCCCAGCATTTT.